Shown below are 18 T cell receptor beta chains from a single sample sequenced in a study of identical twins. TCRdb analysed the 5' RACE reads with MiXCR anew, one entry per CDR3 protein. The sample has 700,000 or so distinct CDR3 sequences, 21% seen once; the top ten hold roughly 4%. The same data also went into a second study, on T cells expressing NK-cell markers.

The sequenced sample consisted of PBMCs. The receptors shown here come from a woman aged 18 to 35 in good health.

This clonotype appeared many times. This chain links TRBV6-1 with TRBJ2-3, with a possible D match to TRBD2 (5 bases). The CDR3 covers 14 residues. Per germline, CDR1 MNHNS and CDR2 SASEGT. Trimming removed 6 bases from V and 2 bases from J, with 12 bases in between. In DNA, the CDR3 is TGTGCCAGCAGGGTAGCGAGCAACACAGATACGCAGTATTTT. This codes for CASRVASNTDTQYF.

The chain's CDR3 is CASGQQETQYF. CDR3 DNA sequence: TGTGCCAGTGGACAGCAAGAGACCCAGTACTTC. The chain uses TRBV6-2 or TRBV6-3 and TRBJ2-5; a possible D gene is TRBD1 (6 bases). The CDR3 loop spans 11 amino acids. Germline values: CDR1 MNHEY, CDR2 SVGEGT. Trimming shortened V by 9 bases and J by 2 bases, and 7 bases separated the two germline ends.

Written as DNA, the CDR3 is TGCGCCAGCAGCCTTCGGGACACTCCGGAGGATACGCAGTATTTT. It yields the protein CASSLRDTPEDTQYF. The rearrangement uses TRBV5-1 and TRBJ2-3; tentative D call: TRBD1 (6 bases). Trimming took 4 bases from V and 6 from J, leaving 18 bases between them. CDR1 and CDR2 (germline): SGHRS, YFSETQ. The CDR3 has 15 amino acids.

V usage is TRBV27 and J usage is TRBJ2-4, with D unclear. CDR3 length: 13 amino acids. Looked up from germline, CDR1 is MNHEY and CDR2 is SMNVEV (reference sequence). V lost 4 bases to trimming and J lost 16 bases, with 20 bases between them. The CDR3 loop reads CASSSSVDRVGYF. Written as DNA, the CDR3 is TGTGCCAGCAGTTCCTCGGTAGATAGGGTAGGATACTTC.

This clonotype came up once. The chain links TRBV12-3 or TRBV12-4 to TRBJ2-1, with TRBD2 identical over 7 bases. Trimming took 2 bases from V and 7 from J; bases not matched to a gene: 8. This CDR3 has 15 residues. CDR3 DNA sequence: TGTGCCAGCAGTTTAAACGCGGGAGTTAATAATGAGCAGTTCTTC. Translating it yields CASSLNAGVNNEQFF.

This CDR3 reads CASNLPGLNTEAFF. The CDR3 coding sequence is TGTGCCAGCAACCTCCCTGGGTTGAACACTGAAGCTTTCTTT. The rearrangement joins TRBV7-9 to TRBJ1-1, with D unresolved. The CDR3 consists of 14 residues. V lost 7 bases and J 0 bases, leaving 12 bases between the germline ends. Per the germline V gene, CDR1 is SEHNR and CDR2 is FQNEAQ (reference sequence).

V gene TRBV6-5 combines with J gene TRBJ1-2, with D possibly matching TRBD1 (5 bases). Germline V gives CDR1 MNHEY, CDR2 SVGAGI. The CDR3 loop spans 14 amino acids. Trimming took 4 bases from V and 5 from J, leaving 14 bases between them. The CDR3 nucleotides read TGTGCCAGCAGTTTCTCGCCCAGGGAATATGGCTACACCTTC. This codes for CASSFSPREYGYTF.

The chain employs TRBV15 and TRBJ1-1, with a possible D match to TRBD1 (6 bases). The CDR3 extends over 13 amino acids. With 6 bases removed from V and 1 base from J, the gap between germline ends came to 9 bases. Germline assignment: CDR1 LNHNV and CDR2 YYDKDF (reference sequence). The chain's CDR3 is CATSPGANTEAFF. The CDR3 DNA reads TGTGCCACCAGTCCGGGGGCGAACACTGAAGCTTTCTTT.

This clonotype has more than one count but fewer than ten. This chain uses TRBV27 with TRBJ2-7; possibly TRBD1 for D (6 bases). This CDR3 is built from 14 residues. The V end lost 9 bases, the J end lost 2 bases, and 17 bases lay between the germline ends. CDR1 is MNHEY, CDR2 SMNVEV, per germline (reference sequence). The CDR3 nucleotides read TGTGCCAGTCGGATTATTGACAGGCCCTACGAGCAGTACTTC. Its protein product is CASRIIDRPYEQYF.

This chain uses TRBV12-3 or TRBV12-4 with TRBJ2-1, with unresolved D. The length of the CDR3 is 12 residues. The V and J ends lost 8 bases and 0 bases respectively, with 5 bases between them. The CDR3 protein is CASRPSYNEQFF. The CDR3 DNA sequence: TGTGCCAGCCGACCCTCCTACAATGAGCAGTTCTTC.

This clonotype has only one observation. The J gene is TRBJ1-4, the V gene TRBV5-1, with a weak D call TRBD1 (6 bases). The CDR3 consists of 15 residues. From germline, CDR1 is SGHRS and CDR2 YFSETQ. V lost 2 bases, J lost 7 bases, and 15 bases lay in between. In DNA form, the CDR3 reads TGCGCCAGCAGCTTCTCGGGGGCTTTTGTTGAAAAACTGTTTTTT. This encodes CASSFSGAFVEKLFF.

This clonotype was detected only a few times. The gene calls are TRBV2 and TRBJ2-3; 9 bases align to TRBD2. Trimming removed 2 bases from V and 0 bases from J; junction bases left unmatched: 6. Germline CDR1 and CDR2: SNHLY and FYNNEI. The CDR3 has 17 amino acids. CDR3 nucleotide sequence: TGTGCCAGCAGTGAATTTCGACTAGCGGCTAGCACAGATACGCAGTATTTT. Amino acid sequence: CASSEFRLAASTDTQYF.

This clonotype turned up a few times. This chain uses TRBV29-1 with TRBJ1-1; TRBD1 matches at 7 bases. The CDR3 loop spans 13 amino acids. V shed 4 bases, J shed 3 bases, and the junction held 5 bases outside the gene matches. The germline V gene has CDR1 SQVTM and CDR2 ANQGSEA. This CDR3 reads CSVARGSDTEAFF. CDR3 nucleotide sequence: TGCAGCGTTGCCAGGGGGAGTGACACTGAAGCTTTCTTT.

This clonotype was recorded a few times. The gene calls are TRBV20-1 and TRBJ1-1, with a possible D match to TRBD1 (6 bases). The CDR3 extends over 13 amino acids. Germline CDR1 is DFQATT and CDR2 is SNEGSKA (reference sequence). Deletions cut 0 bases from V and 3 bases from J, with 8 bases between. CDR3 bases: TGCAGTGCTAGAGAGGACAGATACACTGAAGCTTTCTTT. Its translation: CSAREDRYTEAFF.

As to this clonotype: Mismatch with germline at one junction end may stem from a read error. The chain uses TRBV3-1 and TRBJ2-3; TRBD2 matches at 12 bases. From germline, CDR1 is LGHDT and CDR2 YNNKEL (reference sequence). CDR3 size: 17 residues. CDR3 DNA: TGTGCCAGCAGCGCTAACCGACTAGCGGGGGCCACAGATACGCGGTATTTT. Residues: CASSANRLAGATDTRYF.

This clonotype came up a few times. The V call is TRBV5-1, the J call TRBJ2-7; TRBD2 matches 10 bases. Per the germline V gene, CDR1 is SGHRS and CDR2 is YFSETQ. The CDR3 totals 16 residues. Trimming took 9 bases from V and 4 from J; bases not matched to a gene: 16. This CDR3 is CATLYRPSGRGYEQYF. The CDR3 DNA reads as TGCGCCACGCTTTACCGTCCTAGCGGGAGAGGTTACGAGCAGTACTTC.

The chain couples TRBV6-5 to TRBJ2-7; 8 nucleotides line up with TRBD2. Germline trimming cut 2 bases from V and 1 base from J; bases unmatched to any gene: 4. Germline V CDR1 and CDR2: MNHEY, SVGAGI. There are 15 residues in the CDR3. The CDR3 region is CASSYARGGSYEQYF. CDR3 nucleotides: TGTGCCAGCAGTTACGCACGGGGGGGTTCCTACGAGCAGTACTTC.

J is TRBJ2-1 and V is TRBV12-3 or TRBV12-4, with TRBD2 matching over 8 bases. The CDR3 is 15 residues long. After removal of 5 bases from V and 4 bases from J, the junction contained 7 bases not matched to a gene. The CDR3 reads CASSLFSGAYNEQFF. The CDR3 nucleotides are TGTGCCAGCAGTCTATTTAGCGGGGCTTACAATGAGCAGTTCTTC.